Listed below are T cell receptor beta chains from one sample, sequenced in a study of early stage breast cancer tumors. TCRdb's table, derived via immunoSEQ multiplex PCR, lists solely in-frame clones and lacks some. This sample has around 60,000 clones; around three quarters occur once, and the top ten carry more than 3%. Sequencing used blood. Every receptor here comes from a person in their thirties with breast cancer. CDR3s include the opening cysteine and the closing phenylalanine or tryptophan. The order of the fields is J gene, D gene, V gene, clone size, CDR3 DNA, CDR3 protein. D genes are given only for firm matches. Where a row states a size, it is once, few, many or the class of an expanded clone; other rows omit it.

TRBJ1-2,TRBD1,TRBV7-2,few,TGTGCCAGCAGCGTAATACAGGGGCACTATGGCTACACCTTC,CASSVIQGHYGYTF
TRBJ2-7,NA,TRBV6-1,NA,TGTGCCAGCAGTGCACCTAGAGGGATTCCCTACGAGCAGTACTTC,CASSAPRGIPYEQYF
TRBJ2-5,TRBD1,TRBV4-1,NA,TGCGCCAGCAGCCCCCGGACAGGACTGGTCGAGACCCAGTACTTC,CASSPRTGLVETQYF
TRBJ1-4,TRBD1,TRBV6-1,NA,TGTGCCAGCAGTCCGACAGGGAATAATGAAAAACTGTTTTTT,CASSPTGNNEKLFF
TRBJ2-3,TRBD2,TRBV9,NA,TGTGCCAGCAGCGCCTACCATGAGGTAGTAGCGGGAGCGGGAGATACGCAGTATTTT,CASSAYHEVVAGAGDTQYF
TRBJ1-2,NA,TRBV28,NA,TGTGCCAGCGGCAGGCAATGGACCCGTAATGGCTACACCTTC,CASGRQWTRNGYTF
TRBJ1-1,NA,TRBV7-6,NA,TGTGCCAGCAGCTTTACAGGGCGTAGGTCTGAAGCTTTCTTT,CASSFTGRRSEAFF
TRBJ1-2,NA,TRBV13,NA,TGTGCCAGCAGCTTAGGATTGACGGAAGCGTATGGCTACACCTTC,CASSLGLTEAYGYTF
TRBJ1-3,NA,TRBV19,NA,TGTGCCAGTAGCGTCACAGTCTCTGGAAACACCATATATTTT,CASSVTVSGNTIYF
TRBJ1-2,NA,TRBV7-8,few,TGTGCCAGCAGCCCTGACGGAGCTAACTATGGCTACACCTTC,CASSPDGANYGYTF
TRBJ2-1,TRBD2,TRBV28,NA,TGTGCCAGCGGACTAGTCGATGAGCAGTTCTTC,CASGLVDEQFF
TRBJ2-3,NA,TRBV7-8,NA,TGTGCCAGCAGCTTAGCGCCCAGTAGAGGAGATACGCAGTATTTT,CASSLAPSRGDTQYF
TRBJ2-1,NA,TRBV4-1,NA,TGCGCCAGCAGCCAAGCCCGTCCGGCGGGGAGACTCTGGTTCTTC,CASSQARPAGRLWFF
TRBJ1-3,NA,TRBV7-2,NA,TGTGCCAGCTTGCGGGGCCCCGTGAGCTCTGGAAACACCATATATTTT,CASLRGPVSSGNTIYF
TRBJ1-1,TRBD1,TRBV25-1,NA,TGTGCCAGCAGTACAGGGGGAGGCACTATGAACACTGAAGCTTTCTTT,CASSTGGGTMNTEAFF
TRBJ2-2,TRBD2,TRBV5-4,NA,TGTGCCAGCAGCTTGCCGCTAGCGGGAACCGCCGGGGAGCTGTTTTTT,CASSLPLAGTAGELFF
TRBJ1-5,TRBD1,TRBV18,NA,TGTGCCAGCTCAGCAAAGGCCCCGGACAGGTTAGGACAGCCCCAGCATTTT,CASSAKAPDRLGQPQHF
TRBJ1-2,NA,TRBV20-1,NA,TGCAGTGCTATAGGGGGTTGGGGCTACACCTTC,CSAIGGWGYTF
TRBJ1-5,TRBD1,TRBV6-1,NA,TGTGCCAGCACCTACACAGGGGGTCAGCCCCAGCATTTT,CASTYTGGQPQHF
TRBJ1-1,NA,TRBV11-2,once,TGTGCCAGCAGCTTTTACAGTAATGAAGCTTTCTTT,CASSFYSNEAFF
TRBJ2-1,TRBD2,TRBV7-9,NA,TGTGCCAGCAGCTTATCTAGCGGGAGGAAAAATGAGCAGTTCTTC,CASSLSSGRKNEQFF
TRBJ2-7,TRBD1,TRBV9,NA,TGTGCCAGCAGCGTAGGAGAGGCAGGGGGCCAGGTAGAGCAGTACTTC,CASSVGEAGGQVEQYF
TRBJ1-4,NA,TRBV5-5,NA,TGTGCCAGCAGTTCCGCAGGGATGACTAATGAAAAACTGTTTTTT,CASSSAGMTNEKLFF
TRBJ1-2,NA,TRBV2,NA,TGTGCCAGCAGTGAAGTGGGGACATCCTATGGCTACACCTTC,CASSEVGTSYGYTF
TRBJ2-7,NA,TRBV27,NA,TGTGCCAGCAGCGCCTTGCCCGGCAGGGGAACCTACGAGCAGTACTTC,CASSALPGRGTYEQYF
TRBJ1-5,NA,TRBV19,NA,TGTGCCAGTAGTTTTGGGGCAGGCAATCAGCCCCAGCATTTT,CASSFGAGNQPQHF
TRBJ2-7,TRBD2,TRBV10-2,NA,TGCGCCAGCAGTGACCGCGGACTAGCGGGGGGGTACTACGAGCAGTACTTC,CASSDRGLAGGYYEQYF
TRBJ2-3,TRBD2,TRBV5-5,NA,TGTGCCAGCAGCCCGCGGACTAGCGGTTACACAGATACGCAGTATTTT,CASSPRTSGYTDTQYF
TRBJ1-2,NA,TRBV6-5,NA,TGTGCCAGCTCCCGACAGGAGGGGGACTATGGCTACACCTTC,CASSRQEGDYGYTF
TRBJ2-1,TRBD2,TRBV5-6,NA,TGTGCCAGCAGCTCCGGGACTAGCGGGAGGGCCTACTACAATGAGCAGTTCTTC,CASSSGTSGRAYYNEQFF
TRBJ2-3,NA,TRBV5-1,NA,TGCGCCAGCGACCGTTGGAGGTTCCCCACAGATACGCAGTATTTT,CASDRWRFPTDTQYF
TRBJ2-7,NA,TRBV5-6,few,TGTGCCAGCAGCTTGGAGGGTCCTCTCTACGAGCAGTACTTC,CASSLEGPLYEQYF
TRBJ2-7,NA,TRBV2,few,TGTGCCAGCAGTGAAGGACTAGACAACGAGCAGTACTTC,CASSEGLDNEQYF
TRBJ2-7,NA,TRBV4-3,NA,TGCGCCAGCAGCCAAGACTACCTCTCCTACGAGCAGTACTTC,CASSQDYLSYEQYF
TRBJ2-1,NA,TRBV7-6,NA,TGTGCCAGCAGCCTGGGCCTGGGGTTTGGTTACAATGAGCAGTTCTTC,CASSLGLGFGYNEQFF
TRBJ2-7,TRBD2,TRBV18,NA,TGTGCCAGCTCACCACGGCCCGGGACTATGGACGAGCAGTACTTC,CASSPRPGTMDEQYF
TRBJ2-3,NA,TRBV7-8,NA,TGTGCCAGCAGCTTAGCGGTCGCAGGGTGGGACACAGATACGCAGTATTTT,CASSLAVAGWDTDTQYF
TRBJ2-7,TRBD1,TRBV2,NA,TGTGCCAGCACGGGGACAGGGTCCCCCTACGAGCAGTACTTC,CASTGTGSPYEQYF
TRBJ2-3,TRBD2,TRBV11-3,NA,TGTGCCAGCAGCTCTCACTCGACTAGCGGGAGTGGTACGCAGTATTTT,CASSSHSTSGSGTQYF
TRBJ1-2,TRBD1,TRBV19,NA,TGTGCCAGTAGTATGGACGCGACAGGGTTTCTGACTAACTATGGCTACACCTTC,CASSMDATGFLTNYGYTF
TRBJ2-7,TRBD2,TRBV2,once,TGTGCCAGCAGTGAATGGAATAGCGGGAGGTCCTACGAGCAGTACTTC,CASSEWNSGRSYEQYF
TRBJ2-5,NA,TRBV9,NA,TGTGCCAGCAGCGTAGACAGGGGGGGGAGGGAGACCCAGTACTTC,CASSVDRGGRETQYF
TRBJ1-5,NA,TRBV7-2,NA,TGTGCCAGCAGCGCCTTCACAAGGAGCAATCAGCCCCAGCATTTT,CASSAFTRSNQPQHF
TRBJ2-4,NA,TRBV2,NA,TGTGCCAGCAGTGAAAACGGCTTGGGAGACATTCAGTACTTC,CASSENGLGDIQYF
TRBJ2-7,NA,TRBV5-6,NA,TGTGCCAGCAGCTCCGGGCCCTACGAGCAGTACTTC,CASSSGPYEQYF
TRBJ2-5,TRBD2,TRBV10-3,NA,TGTGCCATCAGGGGGGGTGGTAGCGGGATCCAAGAGACCCAGTACTTC,CAIRGGGSGIQETQYF
TRBJ1-2,NA,TRBV7-9,NA,TGTGCCTTCAGGGAATTGTTAAGTGGCTACACCTTC,CAFRELLSGYTF
TRBJ1-3,TRBD1,TRBV7-7,NA,TGTGCTAGCAGCTCTGGGACAGGGTCGGGAAACACCATATATTTT,CASSSGTGSGNTIYF
TRBJ1-1,TRBD1,TRBV19,few,TGTGCCAGTAGTATGGGACAGATTTTGGCTGAAGCTTTCTTT,CASSMGQILAEAFF